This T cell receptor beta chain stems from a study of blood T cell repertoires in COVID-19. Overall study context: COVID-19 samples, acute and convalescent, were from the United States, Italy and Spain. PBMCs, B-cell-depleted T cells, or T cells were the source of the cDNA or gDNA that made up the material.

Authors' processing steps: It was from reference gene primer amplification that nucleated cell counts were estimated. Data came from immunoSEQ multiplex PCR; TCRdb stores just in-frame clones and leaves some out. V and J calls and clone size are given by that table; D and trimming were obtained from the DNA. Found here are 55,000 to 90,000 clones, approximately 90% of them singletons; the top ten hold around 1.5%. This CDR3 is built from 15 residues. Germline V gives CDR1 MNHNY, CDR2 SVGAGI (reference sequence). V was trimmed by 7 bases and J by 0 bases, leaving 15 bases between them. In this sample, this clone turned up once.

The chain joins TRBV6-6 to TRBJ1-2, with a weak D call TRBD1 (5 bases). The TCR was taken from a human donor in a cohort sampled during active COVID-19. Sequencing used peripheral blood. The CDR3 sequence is CASTDSGTPNYGYTF. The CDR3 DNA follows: TGTGCCAGCACCGACTCCGGGACTCCTAACTATGGCTACACCTTC.